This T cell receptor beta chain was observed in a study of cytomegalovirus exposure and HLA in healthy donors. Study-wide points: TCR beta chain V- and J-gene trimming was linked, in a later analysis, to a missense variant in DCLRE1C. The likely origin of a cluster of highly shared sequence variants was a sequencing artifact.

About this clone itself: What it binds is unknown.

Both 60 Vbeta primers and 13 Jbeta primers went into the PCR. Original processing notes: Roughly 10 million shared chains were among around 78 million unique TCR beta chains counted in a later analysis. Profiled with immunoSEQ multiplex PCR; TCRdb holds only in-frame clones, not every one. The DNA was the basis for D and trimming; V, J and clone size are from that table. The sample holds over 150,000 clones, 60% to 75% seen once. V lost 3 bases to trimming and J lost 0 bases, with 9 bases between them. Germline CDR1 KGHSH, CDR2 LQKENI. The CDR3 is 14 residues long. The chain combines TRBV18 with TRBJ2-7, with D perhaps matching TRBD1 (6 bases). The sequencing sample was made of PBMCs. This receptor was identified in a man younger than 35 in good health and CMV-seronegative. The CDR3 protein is CASSPWTDSYEQYF. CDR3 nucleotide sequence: TGTGCCAGCTCACCGTGGACAGACTCCTACGAGCAGTACTTC.